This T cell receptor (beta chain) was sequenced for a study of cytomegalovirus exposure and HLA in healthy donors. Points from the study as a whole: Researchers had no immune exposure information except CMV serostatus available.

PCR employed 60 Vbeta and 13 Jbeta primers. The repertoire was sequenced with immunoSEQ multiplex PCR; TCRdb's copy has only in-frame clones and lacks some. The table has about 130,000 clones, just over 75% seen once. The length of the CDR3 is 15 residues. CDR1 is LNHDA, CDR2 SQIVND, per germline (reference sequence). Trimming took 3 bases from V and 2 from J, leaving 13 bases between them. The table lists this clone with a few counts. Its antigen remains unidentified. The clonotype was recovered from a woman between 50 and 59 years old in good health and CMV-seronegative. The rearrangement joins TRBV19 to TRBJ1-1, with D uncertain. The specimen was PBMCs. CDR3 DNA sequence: TGTGCCAGTAGTATCAACGCCGGTCGAAACACTGAAGCTTTCTTT. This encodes CASSINAGRNTEAFF.